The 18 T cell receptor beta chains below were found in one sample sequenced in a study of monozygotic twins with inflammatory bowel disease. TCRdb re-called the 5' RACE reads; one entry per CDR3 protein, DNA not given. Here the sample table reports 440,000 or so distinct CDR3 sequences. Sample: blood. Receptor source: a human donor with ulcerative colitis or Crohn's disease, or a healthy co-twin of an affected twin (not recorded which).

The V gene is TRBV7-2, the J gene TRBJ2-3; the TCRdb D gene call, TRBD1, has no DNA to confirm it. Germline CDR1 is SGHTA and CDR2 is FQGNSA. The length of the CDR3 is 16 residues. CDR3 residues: CASSFQAARAADTQYF.

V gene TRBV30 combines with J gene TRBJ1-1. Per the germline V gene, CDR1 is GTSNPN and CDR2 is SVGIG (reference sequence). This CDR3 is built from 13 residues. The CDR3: CAWSYRGNTEAFF.

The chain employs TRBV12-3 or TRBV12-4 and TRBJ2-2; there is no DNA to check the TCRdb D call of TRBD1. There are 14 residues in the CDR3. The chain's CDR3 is CASSKRQGSGELFF.

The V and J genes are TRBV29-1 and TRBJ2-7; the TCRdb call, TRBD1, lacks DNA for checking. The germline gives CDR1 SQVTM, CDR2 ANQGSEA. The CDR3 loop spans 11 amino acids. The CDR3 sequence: CSARGPYEQYF.

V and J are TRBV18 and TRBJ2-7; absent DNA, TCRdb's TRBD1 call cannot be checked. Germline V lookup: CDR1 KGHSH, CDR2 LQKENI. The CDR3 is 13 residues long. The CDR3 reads CASEGGDSYEQYF.

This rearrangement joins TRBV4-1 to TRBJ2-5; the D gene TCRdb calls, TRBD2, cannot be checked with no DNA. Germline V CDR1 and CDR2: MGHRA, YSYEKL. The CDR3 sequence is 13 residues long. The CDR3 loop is CASSLAGLKTQYF.

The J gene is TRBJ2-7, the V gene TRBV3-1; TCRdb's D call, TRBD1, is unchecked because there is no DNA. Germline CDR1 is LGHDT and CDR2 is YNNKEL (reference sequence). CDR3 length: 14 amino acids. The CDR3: CASSLRDRWGEQYF.

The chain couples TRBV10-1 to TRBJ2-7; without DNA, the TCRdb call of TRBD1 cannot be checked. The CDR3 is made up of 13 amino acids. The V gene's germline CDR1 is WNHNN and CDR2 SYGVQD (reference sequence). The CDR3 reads CASSATGNYEQYF.

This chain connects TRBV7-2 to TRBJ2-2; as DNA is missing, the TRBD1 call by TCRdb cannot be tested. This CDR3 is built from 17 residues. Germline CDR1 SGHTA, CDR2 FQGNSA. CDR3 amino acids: CASSLRGHVVGTGELFF. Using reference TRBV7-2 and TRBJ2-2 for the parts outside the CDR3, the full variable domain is GAGVSQSPSNKVTEKGKDVELRCDPISGHTALYWYRQSLGQGLEFLIYFQGNSAPDKSGLPSDRFSAERTGGSVSTLTIQRTQQEDSAVYLCASSLRGHVVGTGELFFGEGSRLTVL.

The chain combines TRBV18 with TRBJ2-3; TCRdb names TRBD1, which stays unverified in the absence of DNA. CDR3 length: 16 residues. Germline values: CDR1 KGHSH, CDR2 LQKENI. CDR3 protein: CASSSMEREYTDTQYF.

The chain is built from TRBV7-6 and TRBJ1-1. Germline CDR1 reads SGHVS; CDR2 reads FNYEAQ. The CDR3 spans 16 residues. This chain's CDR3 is CASSLGELGQNTEAFF. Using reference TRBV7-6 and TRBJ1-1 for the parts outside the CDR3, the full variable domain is GAGVSQSPRYKVTKRGQDVALRCDPISGHVSLYWYRQALGQGPEFLTYFNYEAQQDKSGLPNDRFSAERPEGSISTLTIQRTEQRDSAMYRCASSLGELGQNTEAFFGQGTRLTVV.

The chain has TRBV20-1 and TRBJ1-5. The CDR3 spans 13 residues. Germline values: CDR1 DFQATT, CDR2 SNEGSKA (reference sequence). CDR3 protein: CSATGNSNQPQHF.

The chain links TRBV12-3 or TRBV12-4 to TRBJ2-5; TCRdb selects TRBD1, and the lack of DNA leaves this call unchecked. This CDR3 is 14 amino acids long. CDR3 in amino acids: CASSFPGGRETRYF.

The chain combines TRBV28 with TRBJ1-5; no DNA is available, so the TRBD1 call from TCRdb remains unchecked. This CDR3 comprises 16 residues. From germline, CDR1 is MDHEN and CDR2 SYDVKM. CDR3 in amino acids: CASSWGQGVTRQPQHF. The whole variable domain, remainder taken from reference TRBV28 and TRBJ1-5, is DVKVTQSSRYLVKRTGEKVFLECVQDMDHENMFWYRQDPGLGLRLIYFSYDVKMKEKGDIPEGYSVSREKKERFSLILESASTNQTSMYLCASSWGQGVTRQPQHFGDGTRLSIL.

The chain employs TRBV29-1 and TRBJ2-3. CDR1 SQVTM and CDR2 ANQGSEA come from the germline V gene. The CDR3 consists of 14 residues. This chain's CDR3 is CSVDLDASTDTQYF.

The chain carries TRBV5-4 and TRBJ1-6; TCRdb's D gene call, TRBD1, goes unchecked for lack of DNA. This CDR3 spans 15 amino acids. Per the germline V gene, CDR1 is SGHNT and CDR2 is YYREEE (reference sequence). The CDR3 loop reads CASSLDSGTHSPLHF.

The CDR3 here is CAAGGRGNQPQHF. The chain joins TRBV28 to TRBJ1-5; the TRBD1 assignment by TCRdb is unverifiable without DNA. The CDR3 runs to 13 residues. Germline lookup yields CDR1 MDHEN and CDR2 SYDVKM.

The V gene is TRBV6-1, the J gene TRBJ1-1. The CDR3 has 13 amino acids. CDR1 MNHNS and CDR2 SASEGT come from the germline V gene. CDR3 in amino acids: CASSFRRNTEAFF.